This TCR beta chain appears in the sequencing data of a study of Graves' ophthalmopathy and Graves' hyperthyroidism. Patients were diagnosed from clinical symptoms, serum thyroxine, TRAb, thyroid ultrasound and orbital computed tomography. Scientists amplified the TCR beta CDR3 regions from RNA transcripts. Second-round multiplex PCR came after a first-round RT-PCR that employed HTBI primers. TCRdb passed the multiplex PCR reads through MiXCR, listing each CDR3 protein once. The sample includes a few hundred thousand distinct CDR3 sequences, just over 15% seen only once; the top ten take around 7%. The sample holds many counts of this clonotype. Germline lookup yields CDR1 MNHEY and CDR2 SVGAGI. V dropped 8 bases and J dropped 1 base, with 9 bases sitting between them. The CDR3 is 12 residues long.

The TCR comes from a woman aged 18-35 years with stable Graves' hyperthyroidism. The V and J genes are TRBV6-5 and TRBJ2-7; TRBD1 might be the D (5 bases). The sequenced material came from peripheral blood. The CDR3 loop is CASARQSYEQYF. In DNA, the CDR3 is TGTGCCAGCGCCCGACAGTCCTACGAGCAGTACTTC.